These T cell receptor beta chains were read from a single sample in a study of vaccination effects on CD4 cells after COVID-19. No cognate antigen is known for these TCRs. The assay was immunoSEQ multiplex PCR, and TCRdb's table has in-frame clones only and misses some. The data hold fewer than 65,000 clones, with roughly 79% observed a single time. Specimen: CD4+ T cells from PBMCs cultured with HCoV-229E spike peptides, collected before COVID-19 vaccination. These receptors all come from a human donor who received a COVID-19 vaccine. The CDR3 runs from the conserved cysteine through the conserved F or W. Fields, in order: V gene, clone size, D gene, J gene, CDR3 protein, CDR3 DNA. The D gene is left open where the match is weak. Expanded clones are given a class, and other clones once, few, many or no size at all.

TRBV9	.	.	TRBJ2-3	CASSVGGLFTDTQYF	TGTGCCAGCAGCGTAGGAGGTCTTTTCACAGATACGCAGTATTTT
TRBV24-1	.	.	TRBJ2-2	CATSDLGRGTGELFF	TGTGCCACCAGTGATTTAGGCCGAGGCACCGGGGAGCTGTTTTTT
TRBV27	.	TRBD1	TRBJ2-5	CASSSGGRVETQYF	TGTGCCAGCAGTTCAGGGGGCCGCGTGGAGACCCAGTACTTC
TRBV19	.	.	TRBJ2-3	CASSIFASSSDTQYF	TGTGCCAGTAGTATTTTTGCTAGCTCGTCAGATACGCAGTATTTT
TRBV2	.	.	TRBJ1-1	CASSEGRGNEAFF	TGTGCCAGCAGTGAAGGCAGGGGTAATGAAGCTTTCTTT
TRBV6-1	.	.	TRBJ2-2	CASSEAPANTGELFF	TGTGCCAGCAGTGAAGCGCCAGCGAACACCGGGGAGCTGTTTTTT
TRBV10-2	.	TRBD1	TRBJ2-3	CASSTSHRDRGLPSTDTQYF	TGCGCCAGCAGCACCTCCCACCGGGACAGGGGGCTTCCCTCCACAGATACGCAGTATTTT
TRBV6-5	.	.	TRBJ2-5	CASSYTDGGTQYF	TGTGCCAGCAGTTACACTGATGGGGGGACCCAGTACTTC
TRBV5-1	.	TRBD2	TRBJ2-3	CASMATSGGGMGTQYF	TGCGCCAGCATGGCCACTAGCGGGGGGGGAATGGGTACGCAGTATTTT
TRBV5-1	.	TRBD1	TRBJ2-5	CASSIRTGVVETQYF	TGCGCCAGCAGTATACGTACAGGGGTCGTAGAGACCCAGTACTTC
TRBV5-1	.	.	TRBJ1-4	CASSLERVGRATTNEKLFF	TGCGCCAGCAGCTTGGAACGGGTCGGCAGGGCTACAACTAATGAAAAACTGTTTTTT
TRBV21-1	.	.	TRBJ1-2	CASSRSYGYTF	TGTGCCAGCAGCAGAAGTTATGGCTACACCTTC
TRBV5-5	.	.	TRBJ1-2	CASSTTGLQEGYTF	TGTGCCAGCAGCACCACCGGGCTCCAAGAGGGCTACACCTTC
TRBV10-3	.	.	TRBJ1-4	CAISEAGTANEKLFF	TGTGCCATCAGCGAAGCCGGGACCGCTAATGAAAAACTGTTTTTT
TRBV9	.	TRBD2	TRBJ2-3	CASSVEGSGGARTDTQYF	TGTGCCAGCAGCGTAGAGGGTAGCGGGGGGGCGAGAACAGATACGCAGTATTTT
TRBV9	.	.	TRBJ2-5	CASSVSQAGRETQYF	TGTGCCAGCAGCGTAAGTCAGGCAGGAAGAGAGACCCAGTACTTC
TRBV18	.	.	TRBJ2-3	CASQGDGGRTDTQYF	TGTGCCAGCCAAGGGGACGGGGGCCGCACAGATACGCAGTATTTT
TRBV3-1/TRBV3-2	.	.	TRBJ1-6	CASSQATGRPNSPLHF	TGTGCCAGCAGCCAAGCGACAGGCCGGCCAAATTCACCCCTCCACTTT
TRBV7-2	large	TRBD1	TRBJ2-3	CASSFGTGVSTDTQYF	TGTGCCAGCAGCTTCGGGACAGGGGTTAGCACAGATACGCAGTATTTT
TRBV6-5	.	.	TRBJ1-1	CASGPYMNTEAFF	TGTGCCAGCGGTCCATATATGAACACTGAAGCTTTCTTT
TRBV5-1	.	.	TRBJ2-3	CASSLEPTDTQYF	TGCGCCAGCAGCTTGGAACCCACAGATACGCAGTATTTT
TRBV13	.	.	TRBJ2-6	CASSPQVASGANVLTF	TGTGCCAGCAGCCCCCAGGTAGCCTCTGGGGCCAACGTCCTGACTTTC
TRBV28	.	.	TRBJ1-5	CASSQGQYNQPQHF	TGTGCCAGCAGCCAAGGACAGTACAATCAGCCCCAGCATTTT
TRBV5-1	.	.	TRBJ1-3	CASSLSMGASGNTIYF	TGCGCCAGCAGCTTGTCGATGGGGGCCTCTGGAAACACCATATATTTT
TRBV4-2	once	.	TRBJ1-3	CASSQDWSASLSGNTIYF	TGTGCCAGCAGCCAAGATTGGTCAGCGTCCCTCTCTGGAAACACCATATATTTT
TRBV19	.	.	TRBJ1-2	CASSIQEGNYGYTF	TGTGCCAGTAGTATTCAAGAGGGGAACTATGGCTACACCTTC
TRBV6-5	.	TRBD2	TRBJ2-1	CASSYGGSSYNEQFF	TGTGCCAGCAGTTACGGCGGGAGCTCCTACAATGAGCAGTTCTTC